The 14 T cell receptor beta chains reported below all come from one sample, sequenced in a study of blood T cell repertoires in COVID-19. TCRdb keeps only in-frame clones here, not all; method: immunoSEQ multiplex PCR. Here the sample spans about 270,000 clones, approximately 84% being singletons. The source material was peripheral blood. The receptors originated from a human donor in a cohort sampled during active COVID-19.

This clone came up a few times. V usage is TRBV7-8 and J usage is TRBJ1-5, with 7 bases aligning to TRBD1. The V gene's germline CDR1 is SGHVS and CDR2 FQNEAQ. The CDR3 length is 15 residues. Losses at the gene ends were 1 base for V and 6 bases for J; bases not matched to a gene: 6. Written as DNA, the CDR3 is TGTGCCAGCAGCTTAGAGGCAGGGGGAAGTCAGCCCCAGCATTTT. Translated, it gives CASSLEAGGSQPQHF.

The chain links TRBV12-3 or TRBV12-4 to TRBJ1-2; a possible D gene is TRBD1 (6 bases). V was trimmed by 3 bases and J by 5 bases, leaving 10 bases between them. This CDR3 region has 13 residues. CDR3 coding DNA: TGTGCCAGCAGTTTTACAGGGAGTTATGGCTACACCTTC. Protein product: CASSFTGSYGYTF.

The CDR3 protein is CASTRWAGETEAFF. CDR3 coding DNA: TGTGCCAGTACCCGCTGGGCAGGGGAAACTGAAGCTTTCTTT. This chain joins TRBV19 and TRBJ1-1, with D perhaps matching TRBD1 (6 bases). The V end lost 7 bases, the J end lost 5 bases, and 17 bases lay between the germline ends. Germline V CDR1 and CDR2: LNHDA, SQIVND (reference sequence). The CDR3 consists of 14 residues.

The rearrangement uses TRBV11-2 and TRBJ2-1; TRBD2 is a possible D gene (5 bases). Germline V lookup: CDR1 SGHAT, CDR2 FQNNGV. This CDR3 is built from 14 residues. The germline V and J ends were trimmed by 5 bases and 11 bases, with 19 bases remaining between them. The CDR3 DNA reads TGTGCCAGCAGCCCTCAAGGACTTCCACAAAAGCAGTTCTTC. Protein: CASSPQGLPQKQFF.

The chain joins TRBV6-5 to TRBJ2-6; no firm D call. The CDR3 length is 16 residues. Germline loops: CDR1 MNHEY, CDR2 SVGAGI. V was shortened by 2 bases and J by 0 bases, with 8 bases between the two germline ends. The CDR3 DNA sequence: TGTGCCAGCAGTTACAGTAGGAGCTCTGGGGCCAACGTCCTGACTTTC. This encodes CASSYSRSSGANVLTF.

The V and J genes are TRBV29-1 and TRBJ2-3; possibly TRBD1 for D (6 bases). Trimming took 2 bases from V and 5 from J, leaving 14 bases between them. The CDR3 has 14 residues. CDR1 and CDR2 (germline): SQVTM, ANQGSEA. CDR3 coding DNA: TGCAGCGTTGAACGTGGGTTAGGGGGAGATACGCAGTATTTT. Translation: CSVERGLGGDTQYF.

The genes are TRBV7-2 and TRBJ1-6; 7 bases map to TRBD1. The junction had 4 bases not matched to a gene; V was cut back by 1 base and J by 10 bases. In germline, CDR1 is SGHTA, CDR2 FQGNSA. The CDR3 totals 14 residues. This chain's CDR3 is CASSLVQGRSPLHF. Written as DNA, the CDR3 is TGTGCCAGCAGCTTAGTACAGGGGAGGTCACCCCTCCACTTT. Based on the CDR3 plus reference TRBV7-2 and TRBJ1-6, the full variable domain is GAGVSQSPSNKVTEKGKDVELRCDPISGHTALYWYRQSLGQGLEFLIYFQGNSAPDKSGLPSDRFSAERTGGSVSTLTIQRTQQEDSAVYLCASSLVQGRSPLHFGNGTRLTVT.

The chain recombines TRBV11-2 with TRBJ2-7, with TRBD2 matching 8 bases. Per the germline V gene, CDR1 is SGHAT and CDR2 is FQNNGV. V lost 5 bases to trimming and J lost 7 bases; unmatched junction nucleotides: 16. The CDR3 is made up of 16 amino acids. CDR3 sequence: CASSARLALHLGEQYF. The CDR3 DNA is TGTGCCAGCAGCGCCCGACTAGCGTTGCACCTGGGTGAGCAGTACTTC.

This chain links TRBV6-2 or TRBV6-3 with TRBJ2-3; the match to TRBD1 covers 7 bases. CDR3 length: 14 residues. The junction had 7 bases not matched to a gene; V was cut back by 6 bases and J by 4 bases. Per the germline V gene, CDR1 is MNHEY and CDR2 is SVGEGT. CDR3 residues: CASSTRQGADTQYF. CDR3 nucleotide sequence: TGTGCCAGCAGCACAAGACAGGGCGCAGATACGCAGTATTTT.

The rearrangement joins TRBV28 to TRBJ1-3; 7 bases match TRBD1. Germline CDR1 reads MDHEN; CDR2 reads SYDVKM. CDR3 length: 16 amino acids. J gave up 2 bases and V 3 bases, and 7 bases lay outside the gene matches. The CDR3 DNA follows: TGTGCCAGCAGTTTTATAGTAGGGACAGCTGGAAACACCATATATTTT. It encodes CASSFIVGTAGNTIYF. Filled out from reference TRBV28 and TRBJ1-3, the complete variable domain reads DVKVTQSSRYLVKRTGEKVFLECVQDMDHENMFWYRQDPGLGLRLIYFSYDVKMKEKGDIPEGYSVSREKKERFSLILESASTNQTSMYLCASSFIVGTAGNTIYFGEGSWLTVV.

The chain combines TRBV7-8 with TRBJ1-4; D perhaps matches TRBD1 (5 bases). Trimming shortened V by 4 bases and J by 5 bases, and 14 bases separated the two germline ends. This CDR3 region has 15 residues. Germline assignment: CDR1 SGHVS and CDR2 FQNEAQ. Written as DNA, the CDR3 is TGTGCCAGCAGCTCTAGGGGATCTCCAAATGAAAAACTGTTTTTT. Encoded protein: CASSSRGSPNEKLFF.

Concerning this clone: At one of its ends the junction is not consistent with the germline gene, which may arise from a read error. The J gene is TRBJ2-1, the V gene TRBV15; 8 nucleotides agree with TRBD1. The germline V gene encodes CDR1 LNHNV and CDR2 YYDKDF (reference sequence). The CDR3 runs to 15 residues. The CDR3 loop reads CATRRDRGVYNEQFF. In DNA, the CDR3 is TGTGCCACCAGGAGAGACAGGGGAGTCTACAATGAGCAGTTCTTC.

The rearrangement joins TRBV23-1 to TRBJ2-5, with 8 bases identical to TRBD2. TRBV23-1 is noted as an ORF with a role that remains uncertain. The J segment lost 1 base and the V segment lost 0 bases, leaving 10 bases of the junction unmatched. The CDR3 has 18 residues. This CDR3 is CASSQSPLGAGGQETQYF. The CDR3 DNA reads as TGCGCCAGCAGTCAATCGCCGCTAGGGGCGGGGGGCCAAGAGACCCAGTACTTC.

This chain joins TRBV5-1 and TRBJ2-5, with TRBD2 matching over 14 bases. This CDR3 region has 17 residues. Germline CDR1 reads SGHRS; CDR2 reads YFSETQ. V lost 0 bases to trimming and J lost 4 bases; unmatched junction nucleotides: 5. CDR3 sequence reads: CASSLAVTSGRVETQYF. The DNA of the CDR3 is TGCGCCAGCAGCTTGGCCGTGACTAGCGGGAGGGTAGAGACCCAGTACTTC. Drawing the rest from reference TRBV5-1 and TRBJ2-5, the complete variable domain is KAGVTQTPRYLIKTRGQQVTLSCSPISGHRSVSWYQQTPGQGLQFLFEYFSETQRNKGNFPGRFSGRQFSNSRSEMNVSTLELGDSALYLCASSLAVTSGRVETQYFGPGTRLLVL.